A single sample gave rise to the 14 T cell receptor beta chains below, sequenced in a study of T cell responses to AZD1222 COVID-19 vaccine (dated by TCRdb to the early 2020s). The method behind the library was the immunoSEQ multiplex PCR assay. The table comes from immuneACCESS by way of TCRdb, which keeps in-frame sequences with V and J called. Part of the clones is missing from these tables; in studies checked, under half for an unresolved V gene and the rest for unknown reasons. Present in this sample are some 130,000 clones, approximately 85% of which were seen just once. 1.6% of the sample is in the top ten clones. The time point tag for this specimen amounts to: baseline before first vaccination. Sequenced here: peripheral blood, sampled on day 0 of AZD1222 vaccination. The source of these receptors is an adult in good health.

V gene TRBV18 combines with J gene TRBJ2-7; D remains ambiguous. The CDR3 is 15 amino acids. The germline V gene encodes CDR1 KGHSH and CDR2 LQKENI. V was shortened by 1 base and J by 3 bases, with 13 bases between the two germline ends. The CDR3 DNA is TGTGCCAGCTCACCACTAGTACAGACTGGCTACGAGCAGTACTTC. Translating it yields CASSPLVQTGYEQYF.

The chain combines TRBV30 with TRBJ1-2, with D maybe TRBD1 (6 bases). CDR3 length: 14 residues. V was trimmed by 4 bases and J by 8 bases, leaving 20 bases between them. Germline loops: CDR1 GTSNPN, CDR2 SVGIG (reference sequence). The CDR3 DNA reads TGTGCCTGGATCCGACCCGGGGGCTTTTGGGGCTACACCTTC. Its translation is CAWIRPGGFWGYTF.

The chain employs TRBV27 and TRBJ1-5; 8 nucleotides line up with TRBD1. The length of the CDR3 is 15 residues. Germline CDR1 is MNHEY and CDR2 is SMNVEV (reference sequence). Trimming cost V 7 bases and J 0 bases; bases outside gene matches: 5. The CDR3 bases are TGTGCCAGCACCGCTACAGGGGGTAGCAATCAGCCCCAGCATTTT. This sequence encodes CASTATGGSNQPQHF.

The chain combines TRBV12-3 or TRBV12-4 with TRBJ1-6, with TRBD1 as a possible D gene (5 bases). CDR3 size: 13 residues. Between the trimmed V and J ends, which lost 7 bases and 6 bases, there was a span of 10 bases. The CDR3 DNA is TGTGCCAGCACGGGACTGAGTAATTCACCCCTCCACTTT. Protein sequence: CASTGLSNSPLHF.

V and J are TRBV3-1 (or the pseudogene TRBV3-2) and TRBJ1-4, with TRBD1 as a possible D gene (5 bases). CDR1 LGHDT and CDR2 YNNKEL come from the germline V gene (reference sequence). Trimming stripped 2 bases from V and 8 bases from J, with 12 bases between. This CDR3 contains 14 residues. The CDR3 DNA follows: TGTGCCAGCAGCCAAAGGTCCGGGGCGGAAAAACTGTTTTTT. This encodes CASSQRSGAEKLFF.

The DNA for the CDR3 is TGTGCCAGCAGCCCCGGGCTGGAGGAGACCCAGTACTTC. Translation gives CASSPGLEETQYF. This chain uses TRBV7-8 with TRBJ2-5; no definite D call. The CDR3 loop spans 13 amino acids. V was cut by 5 bases and J by 5 bases, with 12 bases left in between. Germline-derived CDR1 and CDR2 are SGHVS and FQNEAQ.

The chain is built from TRBV6-6 and TRBJ1-1; 7 bases line up with TRBD1. Germline lookup yields CDR1 MNHNY and CDR2 SVGAGI (reference sequence). This CDR3 has 14 residues. With V trimmed by 7 bases and J by 1 base, 6 bases remained unmatched. The CDR3 protein is CASKRDRSNTEAFF. CDR3 coding DNA: TGTGCCAGCAAGAGGGACAGATCGAACACTGAAGCTTTCTTT.

This clone was observed a few times. The chain employs TRBV19 and TRBJ1-3; D may be TRBD1 (5 bases). The CDR3 consists of 14 residues. The ends were cut back, 3 bases at V and 2 bases at J, with 8 bases in the middle. Germline lookup yields CDR1 LNHDA and CDR2 SQIVND (reference sequence). CDR3 loop: CASSMAGTGNTIYF. The CDR3 nucleotides read TGTGCCAGTAGTATGGCAGGGACTGGAAACACCATATATTTT. The whole variable domain, remainder taken from reference TRBV19 and TRBJ1-3, is DGGITQSPKYLFRKEGQNVTLSCEQNLNHDAMYWYRQDPGQGLRLIYYSQIVNDFQKGDIAEGYSVSREKKESFPLTVTSAQKNPTAFYLCASSMAGTGNTIYFGEGSWLTVV.

This rearrangement joins TRBV7-3 to TRBJ2-7; the match to TRBD1 covers 10 bases. There are 14 residues in the CDR3. The junction had 3 bases not matched to a gene; V was cut back by 5 bases and J by 2 bases. The germline gives CDR1 SGHTA, CDR2 FQGTGA. The CDR3 region has the DNA TGTGCCAGCAGCGCGGGACAGGGGCCCTACGAGCAGTACTTC. Protein sequence: CASSAGQGPYEQYF.

This clone came up once. The CDR3 protein is CASSLIGTGVESKYF. The DNA of the CDR3 is TGTGCCAGCAGTTTAATCGGGACAGGGGTTGAGTCGAAATATTTT. The chain is built from TRBV6-6 and TRBJ1-3; the match to TRBD1 covers 10 bases. The V gene's germline CDR1 is MNHNY and CDR2 SVGAGI (reference sequence). The CDR3 has 15 residues. The trim removed 4 bases at V and 15 bases at J, leaving 15 bases unmatched.

The V and J genes are TRBV20-1 and TRBJ1-5, with D unclear. This CDR3 region has 11 residues. The V gene lost 0 bases and the J gene lost 11 bases, with 8 bases spanning the gap. Germline-derived CDR1 and CDR2 are DFQATT and SNEGSKA (reference sequence). The CDR3 region has the DNA TGCAGTGCTAGAGATTACCAGGCCCAGCATTTT. Its translation is CSARDYQAQHF.

This chain joins TRBV30 and TRBJ2-3; 7 nucleotides line up with TRBD2. Trimming at V came to 3 bases and at J to 5 bases, leaving 20 bases not matched to a gene. Per the germline V gene, CDR1 is GTSNPN and CDR2 is SVGIG (reference sequence). This CDR3 contains 18 residues. The CDR3 DNA is TGTGCCTGGAGGAAAGGAGCGGGAACAGCTAATAGTGGAGATACGCAGTATTTT. Residues: CAWRKGAGTANSGDTQYF. The full variable domain, with the rest looked up from reference TRBV30 and TRBJ2-3, is SQTIHQWPATLVQPVGSPLSLECTVEGTSNPNLYWYRQAAGRGLQLLFYSVGIGQISSEVPQNLSASRPQDRQFILSSKKLLLSDSGFYLCAWRKGAGTANSGDTQYFGPGTRLTVL.

In its sample, this clone was seen once. The chain is built from TRBV9 and TRBJ2-7; D remains ambiguous. Trimming cost V 4 bases and J 2 bases, with 13 bases left between them. Germline-derived CDR1 and CDR2 are SGDLS and YYNGEE. The CDR3 spans 14 residues. CDR3 in DNA: TGTGCCAGCAGCCCCCCGGACGGTACCTACGAGCAGTACTTC. Translated, it gives CASSPPDGTYEQYF.

J is TRBJ1-3 and V is TRBV3-1 (or the pseudogene TRBV3-2), with no clear D. The germline V gene has CDR1 LGHDT and CDR2 YNNKEL (reference sequence). The germline V and J ends were trimmed by 4 bases and 0 bases, with 13 bases remaining between them. There are 16 residues in the CDR3. CDR3 in amino acids: CASSPWEEYSGNTIYF. For the CDR3, the DNA is TGTGCCAGCAGCCCGTGGGAGGAATACTCTGGAAACACCATATATTTT.